What follows is one T cell receptor (beta chain) and its context. Its target is unknown. The sample comes from a study of T-cell memory formation after mild COVID-19. On the study more broadly: For the most part, TCR clusters were specific to one donor. Study outcomes and limitations: The second-wave clones peaking on day 37 were not confirmed as SARS-CoV-2-specific. Contracting CD4+ clones lay largely in CM and EM, with CD8+ ones residing in EMRA.

Constant-segment-primed 5'RACE gave TCR alpha and TCR beta cDNA libraries with sample barcodes and UMIs. TCRdb reprocessed the 5' RACE reads via MiXCR and lists one record per CDR3 protein. This sample has about 130,000 distinct CDR3 sequences, with about a sixth found just once. With 6 bases removed from V and 2 bases from J, the gap between germline ends came to 17 bases. CDR3 length equals 16 residues. Germline V gene sequence: CDR1 MNHEY, CDR2 SVGEGT. The chain employs TRBV6-2 or TRBV6-3 and TRBJ1-5; D possibly corresponds to TRBD1 (5 bases). The specimen sequenced was PBMCs or a T cell subset sorted from them (not recorded which). The TCR was taken from a young man who had mild COVID-19 (a few samples of this study predate the infection). Cell type and time point are not known. The CDR3 is CASRTLTGPRNQPQHF. CDR3 DNA: TGTGCCAGCAGGACACTTACAGGACCTCGCAATCAGCCCCAGCATTTT.